This TCR beta chain was found in a study of pediatric ulcerative colitis. Whole-study findings and limits: Compared with controls, ulcerative colitis showed greater blood-rectum clone sharing. Blood samples from a couple of patients yielded substantially fewer templates and were excluded from blood-rectal overlap analysis.

This clone was observed a single time. Its specificity is unknown. The CDR3 loop spans 14 amino acids. CDR1 SGHDN and CDR2 FVKESK come from the germline V gene. Profiled with immunoSEQ multiplex PCR; TCRdb holds only in-frame clones, not every one. The sample contains tens of thousands of clones, 77% of which appear only once. Source material: blood. The receptor was derived from a boy aged 5 to 17 with moderate ulcerative colitis. The chain uses TRBV14 and TRBJ2-5; D call uncertain. The J call may be faulty, since TRBJ2-7 better matches the DNA end. The CDR3, as DNA: TGTGCCAGCAGCCAAGAAGGGATGCCCTACGAGCAGTACTTC. Its protein is CASSQEGMPYEQYF.